This T cell receptor beta chain was sequenced in a study of response to subunit inactivated influenza vaccine. This clonotype was seen a handful of times. Its antigen is not known. At one of its ends the junction is not consistent with the germline gene, which may arise from a read error. TCRdb recomputed calls from the RT-PCR reads with MiXCR, one row per CDR3 protein. The table shows over 150,000 distinct CDR3 sequences, with about 11% occurring only once. From germline, CDR1 is SGHTA and CDR2 FQGTGA. The CDR3 covers 15 residues. The study, taken as a whole, reports: Few additional T cells are recruited per seasonal influenza vaccination, authors suggested.

The source material was CD8+ T cells sorted from PBMCs, sampled less than 30 months after vaccination. The TCR originated in a man between 50 and 70 years old who received an inactivated influenza vaccine. This chain joins TRBV7-3 and TRBJ2-1; TRBD2 agrees at 10 bases. The CDR3 sequence: CASSELAGSFNEQFF. The CDR3 nucleotides are TGTGCCAGCAGCGAACTAGCGGGATCCTTCAATGAGCAGTTCTTC.